Shown below are 17 T cell receptor beta chains from a single sample sequenced in a study of T cell changes during pregnancy in multiple sclerosis. The assay was immunoSEQ multiplex PCR, and TCRdb's table has in-frame clones only and misses some. The profile shows about 73,000 clones, over 80% of them singletons. The starting material was peripheral blood, obtained in the third trimester of pregnancy. These receptors all stem from a female donor in good health, enrolled as a control in a pregnancy study.

The chain combines TRBV11-2 with TRBJ2-3; 7 bases are a match to TRBD2. With V trimmed by 4 bases and J by 1 base, 8 bases remained unmatched. CDR1 SGHAT and CDR2 FQNNGV come from the germline V gene. There are 16 residues in the CDR3. This chain's CDR3 is CASSSRLARRTDTQYF. DNA for the CDR3: TGTGCCAGCAGCTCACGACTAGCCCGCCGCACAGATACGCAGTATTTT.

J is TRBJ2-5 and V is TRBV28, with D perhaps matching TRBD1 (6 bases). The CDR3 sequence is 14 residues long. Germline lookup yields CDR1 MDHEN and CDR2 SYDVKM. Trimming removed 7 bases at V and 4 bases at J, with 16 bases between. The CDR3 region is CASNPQGRGETQYF. DNA of the CDR3: TGTGCCAGCAACCCACAGGGTCGGGGAGAGACCCAGTACTTC.

This rearrangement joins TRBV19 to TRBJ2-5; the match to TRBD1 covers 7 bases. V gave up 7 bases and J gave up 4 bases; unmatched junction bases: 9. This CDR3 spans 14 amino acids. The germline gives CDR1 LNHDA, CDR2 SQIVND (reference sequence). CDR3 DNA: TGTGCCAGTACGTCACAGGGGCTCGGAGAGACCCAGTACTTC. Its protein is CASTSQGLGETQYF.

The rearrangement joins TRBV27 to TRBJ2-2; 12 bases map to TRBD1. The germline V gene has CDR1 MNHEY and CDR2 SMNVEV (reference sequence). The V and J ends lost 1 base and 0 bases, in that order; junction bases with no gene match: 3. The CDR3 runs 18 residues. The CDR3 DNA is TGTGCCAGCAGTTTATGGGGGACAGGGGGCGCGAACACCGGGGAGCTGTTTTTT. As protein: CASSLWGTGGANTGELFF.

V and J are TRBV6-1 and TRBJ1-2, with TRBD1 matching 8 bases. The germline CDR1 and CDR2 sequences are MNHNS and SASEGT. This CDR3 is built from 15 residues. V trimming: 6 bases; J trimming: 7 bases; junction bases outside the gene matches: 13. In nucleotides, the CDR3 is TGTGCCAGCAGGGCTACCGGGACAGGAGCGGGTGGCTACACCTTC. This gives the protein CASRATGTGAGGYTF.

V is TRBV5-3 and J is TRBJ1-4; no clear D. TRBV5-3 belongs to the ORF category, with a function that is uncertain. The CDR3 runs 16 residues. V was shortened by 4 bases and J by 0 bases, with 13 bases between the two germline ends. The CDR3 protein is CARSVRGKSTNEKLFF. Written as DNA, the CDR3 is TGTGCCAGAAGCGTGAGAGGGAAATCAACTAATGAAAAACTGTTTTTT.

This clone was seen a single time. The V gene is TRBV19, the J gene TRBJ2-7; the D is unclear. This CDR3 comprises 15 residues. V was pared by 4 bases and J by 1 base, with 14 bases between. Germline CDR1 is LNHDA and CDR2 is SQIVND (reference sequence). DNA of the CDR3: TGTGCCAGTAGTAGCTCTGAGGCGGCGTCCTACGAGCAGTACTTC. It yields the protein CASSSSEAASYEQYF.

V is TRBV5-6 and J is TRBJ1-2; possibly TRBD1 for D (6 bases). This CDR3 has 14 residues. V was pared by 4 bases and J by 6 bases, with 16 bases between. The V gene's germline CDR1 is SGHDT and CDR2 YYEEEE. The CDR3 sequence is CASSPGQGFHGYTF. As DNA, the CDR3 is TGTGCCAGCAGCCCGGGACAAGGGTTCCATGGCTACACCTTC.

V and J are TRBV28 and TRBJ2-7; 10 bases map to TRBD1. This CDR3 comprises 12 residues. Germline CDR1 MDHEN, CDR2 SYDVKM. The J segment lost 2 bases and the V segment lost 8 bases, leaving 0 bases of the junction unmatched. CDR3 sequence reads: CASGTGAYEQYF. The CDR3 DNA is TGTGCCAGCGGGACAGGGGCCTACGAGCAGTACTTC.

The J gene is TRBJ2-3, the V gene TRBV4-3; possible D gene TRBD1, 7 bases. V gave up 1 base and J gave up 11 bases, with 13 bases separating them. The CDR3 consists of 13 residues. The germline gives CDR1 LGHNA, CDR2 YSLEER. Here the CDR3 DNA reads TGCGCCAGCAGCCAAGCCCAGGGGGGAGGGCAGTATTTT. This translates into CASSQAQGGGQYF.

The V call is TRBV19, the J call TRBJ1-1; the match to TRBD1 covers 11 bases. This CDR3 is built from 16 residues. Trimming at V came to 7 bases and at J to 1 base, leaving 8 bases not matched to a gene. Germline V gene sequence: CDR1 LNHDA, CDR2 SQIVND (reference sequence). The CDR3 is CASTDRGRNRNTEAFF. In DNA, the CDR3 is TGTGCCAGTACGGACAGGGGGCGAAATCGGAACACTGAAGCTTTCTTT.

This chain uses TRBV10-3 with TRBJ2-3; 14 nucleotides match TRBD2. Germline CDR1 and CDR2: ENHRY and SYGVKD. The CDR3 is 16 residues long. V gave up 5 bases and J gave up 3 bases; unmatched junction bases: 4. CDR3 protein: CAISMGLAGATDTQYF. The CDR3 bases are TGTGCCATCAGTATGGGACTAGCGGGAGCGACAGATACGCAGTATTTT.

This chain uses TRBV5-1 with TRBJ1-1, with D perhaps TRBD1 (6 bases). From germline, CDR1 is SGHRS and CDR2 YFSETQ. With 0 bases removed from V and 3 bases from J, the gap between germline ends came to 15 bases. The CDR3 contains 16 residues. The CDR3 spells CASSLGPGEGHTEAFF. The CDR3 DNA sequence: TGCGCCAGCAGCTTGGGGCCAGGGGAGGGCCACACTGAAGCTTTCTTT.

This sequence joins TRBV28 and TRBJ2-2, with 8 nucleotides matching TRBD2. Germline values: CDR1 MDHEN, CDR2 SYDVKM. The V and J ends lost 6 bases and 3 bases, in that order; junction bases with no gene match: 9. The CDR3 contains 16 residues. CDR3 sequence reads: CASSLIIGGDTGELFF. The CDR3 DNA is TGTGCCAGCAGCCTCATAATCGGGGGGGACACCGGGGAGCTGTTTTTT.

This chain uses TRBV20-1 with TRBJ1-1, with D possibly TRBD1 on 6 matching bases. Germline V gene lookup returns CDR1 DFQATT and CDR2 SNEGSKA (reference sequence). V shed 6 bases and J shed 11 bases, with 16 bases lying between them. CDR3 length: 11 residues. CDR3 in amino acids: CSARRGGGAFF. For the CDR3, the DNA is TGCAGTGCCAGGCGGGGAGGGGGGGCTTTCTTT.

This rearrangement joins TRBV5-4 to TRBJ1-1; no definite D call. The CDR3 runs 16 residues. Germline loops: CDR1 SGHNT, CDR2 YYREEE (reference sequence). V was pared by 4 bases and J by 1 base, with 17 bases between. The CDR3 bases are TGTGCCAGCAGCGGCGCGGGCTCTAAGGCGAACACTGAAGCTTTCTTT. Translated: CASSGAGSKANTEAFF.

The J gene is TRBJ1-5, the V gene TRBV11-2; 10 nucleotides match TRBD1. In germline, CDR1 is SGHAT, CDR2 FQNNGV. Trimming took 6 bases from V and 5 from J; bases not matched to a gene: 7. This CDR3 contains 15 residues. CDR3 sequence reads: CASSPGTGADQPQHF. As DNA, the CDR3 is TGTGCCAGCAGTCCCGGGACAGGGGCGGATCAGCCCCAGCATTTT.